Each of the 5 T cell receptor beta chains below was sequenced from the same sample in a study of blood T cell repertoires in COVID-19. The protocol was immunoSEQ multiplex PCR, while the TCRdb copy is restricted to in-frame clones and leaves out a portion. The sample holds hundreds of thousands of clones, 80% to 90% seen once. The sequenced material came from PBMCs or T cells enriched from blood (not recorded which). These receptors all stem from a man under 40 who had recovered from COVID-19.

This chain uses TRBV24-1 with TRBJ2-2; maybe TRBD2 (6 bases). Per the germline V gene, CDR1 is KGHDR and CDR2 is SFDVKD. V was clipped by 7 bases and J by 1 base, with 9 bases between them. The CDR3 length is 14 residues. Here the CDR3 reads CATRSGGNTGELFF. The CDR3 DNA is TGTGCCACCAGGTCCGGGGGGAACACCGGGGAGCTGTTTTTT.

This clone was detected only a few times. CDR3 protein: CASSPMPAGSGEQFF. CDR3 bases: TGTGCCAGCTCACCCATGCCAGCGGGGTCGGGTGAGCAGTTCTTC. This sequence joins TRBV18 and TRBJ2-1, with 7 bases that match TRBD2. The CDR3 spans 15 residues. CDR1 KGHSH and CDR2 LQKENI come from the germline V gene. V lost 3 bases to trimming and J lost 9 bases; unmatched junction nucleotides: 11.

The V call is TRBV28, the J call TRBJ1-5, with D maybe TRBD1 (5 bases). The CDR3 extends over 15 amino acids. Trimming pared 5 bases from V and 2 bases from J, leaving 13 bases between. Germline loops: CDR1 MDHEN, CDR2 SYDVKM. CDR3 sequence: CASSLQESGNQPQHF. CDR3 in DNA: TGTGCCAGCAGTCTACAGGAATCAGGCAATCAGCCCCAGCATTTT. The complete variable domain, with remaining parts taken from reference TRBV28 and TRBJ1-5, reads DVKVTQSSRYLVKRTGEKVFLECVQDMDHENMFWYRQDPGLGLRLIYFSYDVKMKEKGDIPEGYSVSREKKERFSLILESASTNQTSMYLCASSLQESGNQPQHFGDGTRLSIL.

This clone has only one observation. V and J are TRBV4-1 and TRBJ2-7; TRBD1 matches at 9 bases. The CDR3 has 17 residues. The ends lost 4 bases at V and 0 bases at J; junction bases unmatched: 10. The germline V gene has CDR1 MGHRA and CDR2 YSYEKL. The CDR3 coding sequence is TGCGCCAGCAGCCGGGAAGTAACAGGGGGCCACTCCTACGAGCAGTACTTC. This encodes CASSREVTGGHSYEQYF.

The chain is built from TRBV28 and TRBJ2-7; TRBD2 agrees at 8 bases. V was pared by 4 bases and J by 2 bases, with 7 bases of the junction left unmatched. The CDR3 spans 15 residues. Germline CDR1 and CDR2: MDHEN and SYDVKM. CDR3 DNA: TGTGCCAGCAGTTCGGGAGGGAGCCAAACCTACGAGCAGTACTTC. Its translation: CASSSGGSQTYEQYF. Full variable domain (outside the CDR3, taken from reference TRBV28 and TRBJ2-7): DVKVTQSSRYLVKRTGEKVFLECVQDMDHENMFWYRQDPGLGLRLIYFSYDVKMKEKGDIPEGYSVSREKKERFSLILESASTNQTSMYLCASSSGGSQTYEQYFGPGTRLTVT.